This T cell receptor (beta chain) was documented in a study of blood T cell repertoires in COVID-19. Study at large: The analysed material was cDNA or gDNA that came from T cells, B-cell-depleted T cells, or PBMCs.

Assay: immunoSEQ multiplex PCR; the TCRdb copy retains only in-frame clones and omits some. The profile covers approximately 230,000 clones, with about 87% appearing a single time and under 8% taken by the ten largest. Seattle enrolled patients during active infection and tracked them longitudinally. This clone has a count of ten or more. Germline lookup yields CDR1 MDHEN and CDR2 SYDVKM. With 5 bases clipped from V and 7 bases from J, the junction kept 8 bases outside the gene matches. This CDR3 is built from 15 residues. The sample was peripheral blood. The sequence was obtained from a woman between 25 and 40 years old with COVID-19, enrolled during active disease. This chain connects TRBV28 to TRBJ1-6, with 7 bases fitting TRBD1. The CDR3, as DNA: TGTGCCAGCAGTCCTACAGGGGTAGGGAATTCACCCCTCCACTTT. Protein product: CASSPTGVGNSPLHF.